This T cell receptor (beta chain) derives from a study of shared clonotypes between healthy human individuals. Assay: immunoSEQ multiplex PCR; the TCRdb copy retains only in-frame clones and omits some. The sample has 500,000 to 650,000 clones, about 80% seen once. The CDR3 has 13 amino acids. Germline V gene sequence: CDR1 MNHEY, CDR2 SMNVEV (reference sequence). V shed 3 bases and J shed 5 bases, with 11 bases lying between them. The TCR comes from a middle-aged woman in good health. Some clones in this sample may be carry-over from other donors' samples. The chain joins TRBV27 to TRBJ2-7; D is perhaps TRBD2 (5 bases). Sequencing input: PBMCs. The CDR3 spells CASSFLGVHEQYF. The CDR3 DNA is TGTGCCAGCAGTTTTTTGGGAGTCCACGAGCAGTACTTC.